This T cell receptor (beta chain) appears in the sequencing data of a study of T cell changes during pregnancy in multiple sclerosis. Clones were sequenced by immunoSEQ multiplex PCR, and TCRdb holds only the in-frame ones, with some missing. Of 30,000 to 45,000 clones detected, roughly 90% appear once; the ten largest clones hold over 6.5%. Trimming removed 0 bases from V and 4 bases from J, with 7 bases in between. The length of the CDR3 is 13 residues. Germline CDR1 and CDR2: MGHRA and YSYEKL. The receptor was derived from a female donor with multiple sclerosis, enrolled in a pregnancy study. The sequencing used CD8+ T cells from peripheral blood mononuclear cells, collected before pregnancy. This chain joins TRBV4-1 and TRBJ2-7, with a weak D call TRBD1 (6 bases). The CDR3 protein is CASSQDRGYEQYF. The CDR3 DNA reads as TGCGCCAGCAGCCAAGACAGGGGTTACGAGCAGTACTTC.